The 20 T cell receptor beta chains below all came from one sample that was sequenced in a study of monozygotic twins with inflammatory bowel disease. TCRdb re-called the 5' RACE reads and catalogs CDR3 proteins one per entry, DNA excluded. The sample has roughly 160,000 distinct CDR3 sequences, and its top ten clones hold 2% to 3%. Sequenced: blood. The receptors derive from a human donor with ulcerative colitis or Crohn's disease, or a healthy co-twin of an affected twin (not recorded which).

The chain combines TRBV7-2 with TRBJ2-7; the TCRdb call, TRBD1, lacks DNA for checking. The CDR3 has 13 amino acids. CDR1 SGHTA and CDR2 FQGNSA come from the germline V gene. This CDR3 is CASSLGSRAEQYF.

The genes are TRBV12-3 or TRBV12-4 and TRBJ2-1; no DNA is available, so the TRBD2 call from TCRdb remains unchecked. CDR3 size: 16 residues. This chain's CDR3 is CASSFGLSGNYNEQFF.

The rearrangement joins TRBV7-8 to TRBJ1-6. Germline-derived CDR1 and CDR2 are SGHVS and FQNEAQ. The CDR3 covers 14 residues. The CDR3 loop is CASSLTAINSPLHF.

The CDR3 reads CSVEKFDPQETQYF. V gene TRBV29-1 combines with J gene TRBJ2-5. There are 14 residues in the CDR3. CDR1 and CDR2 from the germline V gene are SQVTM and ANQGSEA.

The chain links TRBV20-1 to TRBJ2-2; as DNA is missing, the TRBD2 call by TCRdb cannot be tested. Germline CDR1 is DFQATT and CDR2 is SNEGSKA (reference sequence). This CDR3 contains 15 residues. The CDR3 sequence: CSARSGGLNTGELFF.

V gene TRBV29-1 combines with J gene TRBJ1-1; as DNA is missing, the TRBD1 call by TCRdb cannot be tested. Per germline, CDR1 SQVTM and CDR2 ANQGSEA. CDR3 length: 13 residues. The CDR3 reads CSVEDQGLTEAFF.

The chain recombines TRBV20-1 with TRBJ2-1; TCRdb gives TRBD1 as the D gene, but with no DNA this cannot be confirmed. Per germline, CDR1 DFQATT and CDR2 SNEGSKA (reference sequence). The CDR3 has 13 amino acids. This chain's CDR3 is CSSGGGPYNEQFF.

This clonotype is classed as medium-sized (0.01 to 0.1%) by frequency. The chain links TRBV11-1 to TRBJ2-2; TCRdb selects TRBD2, and the lack of DNA leaves this call unchecked. The CDR3 runs to 16 residues. The V gene's germline CDR1 is SGHAT and CDR2 FQDESV (reference sequence). This chain's CDR3 is CASSSEAGPNTGELFF.

V gene TRBV24-1 combines with J gene TRBJ2-5; TCRdb's D call of TRBD1 is untestable without DNA. This CDR3 is 17 amino acids long. Per the germline V gene, CDR1 is KGHDR and CDR2 is SFDVKD. This CDR3 is CATSDLPGGAGQETQYF.

CDR3 loop: CASSIGGQVNNEQFF. The rearrangement joins TRBV19 to TRBJ2-1; TCRdb outputs TRBD1, but without DNA this stays unchecked. This CDR3 comprises 15 residues. Looked up from germline, CDR1 is LNHDA and CDR2 is SQIVND (reference sequence).

The V and J genes are TRBV5-1 and TRBJ1-1. The germline V gene encodes CDR1 SGHRS and CDR2 YFSETQ. This CDR3 spans 16 amino acids. Here the CDR3 reads CASSPATAGGNTEAFF.

This chain joins TRBV20-1 and TRBJ2-1; TCRdb picks TRBD2, but there is no DNA to check that call. The germline gives CDR1 DFQATT, CDR2 SNEGSKA (reference sequence). The CDR3 has 20 amino acids. The CDR3 is CSAREGGRRAYPAMWPEQFF.

This chain uses TRBV5-6 with TRBJ2-7; TCRdb's D call of TRBD1 is untestable without DNA. From germline, CDR1 is SGHDT and CDR2 YYEEEE. The CDR3 covers 13 residues. This CDR3 is CASSADRAHEQYF.

The chain recombines TRBV5-6 with TRBJ2-5; checking the TCRdb D call of TRBD1 is not possible without DNA. This CDR3 comprises 13 residues. Germline lookup yields CDR1 SGHDT and CDR2 YYEEEE. CDR3 in amino acids: CASSLGEGKTQYF.

The CDR3 spells CASSPGQQTSGANVLTF. The V and J genes are TRBV18 and TRBJ2-6. The germline V gene has CDR1 KGHSH and CDR2 LQKENI. This CDR3 comprises 17 residues.

This chain connects TRBV20-1 to TRBJ2-5. The CDR3 has 11 amino acids. Germline loops: CDR1 DFQATT, CDR2 SNEGSKA (reference sequence). This CDR3 is CSAGYEETQYF.

The chain is built from TRBV20-1 and TRBJ1-6; as DNA is missing, the TRBD1 call by TCRdb cannot be tested. CDR1 is DFQATT, CDR2 SNEGSKA, per germline (reference sequence). This CDR3 spans 13 amino acids. CDR3 residues: CSARQGRESPLHF.

The V and J genes are TRBV4-2 and TRBJ1-1. This CDR3 region has 16 residues. Per the germline V gene, CDR1 is LGHNA and CDR2 is YNFKEQ. CDR3 sequence reads: CASSQGGGRPNTEAFF.

The genes are TRBV6-2 or TRBV6-3 and TRBJ1-2; absent DNA, TCRdb's TRBD1 call cannot be checked. The length of the CDR3 is 14 residues. The germline CDR1 and CDR2 sequences are MNHEY and SVGEGT. CDR3 in amino acids: CASSRDRYDYGYTF.

This chain links TRBV7-8 with TRBJ2-5; no DNA is available, so the TRBD1 call from TCRdb remains unchecked. Germline values: CDR1 SGHVS, CDR2 FQNEAQ. The CDR3 consists of 14 residues. The CDR3 loop reads CASSLVPLSETQYF.